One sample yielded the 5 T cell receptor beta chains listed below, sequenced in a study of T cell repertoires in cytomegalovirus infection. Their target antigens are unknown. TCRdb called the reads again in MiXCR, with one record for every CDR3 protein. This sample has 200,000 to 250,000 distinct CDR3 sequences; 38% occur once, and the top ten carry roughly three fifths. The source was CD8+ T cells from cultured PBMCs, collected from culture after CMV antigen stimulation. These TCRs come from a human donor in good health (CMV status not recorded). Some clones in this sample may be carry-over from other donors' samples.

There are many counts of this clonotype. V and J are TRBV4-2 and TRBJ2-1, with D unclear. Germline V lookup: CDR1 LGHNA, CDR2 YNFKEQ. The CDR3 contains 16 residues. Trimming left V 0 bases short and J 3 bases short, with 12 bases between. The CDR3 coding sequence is TGTGCCAGCAGCCAAGATATGGAGACCCTCTACAATGAGCAGTTCTTC. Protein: CASSQDMETLYNEQFF.

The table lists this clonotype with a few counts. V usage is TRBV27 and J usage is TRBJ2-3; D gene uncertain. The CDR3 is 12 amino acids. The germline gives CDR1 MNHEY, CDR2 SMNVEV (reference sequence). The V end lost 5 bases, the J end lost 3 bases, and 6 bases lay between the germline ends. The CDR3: CASSHLTDTQYF. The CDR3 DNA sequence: TGTGCCAGCAGTCACCTGACAGATACGCAGTATTTT.

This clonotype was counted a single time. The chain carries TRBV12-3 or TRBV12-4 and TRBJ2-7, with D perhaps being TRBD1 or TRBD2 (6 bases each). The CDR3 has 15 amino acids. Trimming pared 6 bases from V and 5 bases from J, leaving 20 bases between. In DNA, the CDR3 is TGTGCCAGCAGCCAACCGGGACGGAGGGGGGACGAGCAGTACTTC. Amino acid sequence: CASSQPGRRGDEQYF.

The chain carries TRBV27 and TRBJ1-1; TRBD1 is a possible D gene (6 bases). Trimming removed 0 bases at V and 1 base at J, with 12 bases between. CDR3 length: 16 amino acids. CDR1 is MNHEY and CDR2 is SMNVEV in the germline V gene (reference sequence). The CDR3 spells CASSLSRQGQNTEAFF. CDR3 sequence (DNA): TGTGCCAGCAGTTTATCCCGGCAGGGGCAGAACACTGAAGCTTTCTTT.

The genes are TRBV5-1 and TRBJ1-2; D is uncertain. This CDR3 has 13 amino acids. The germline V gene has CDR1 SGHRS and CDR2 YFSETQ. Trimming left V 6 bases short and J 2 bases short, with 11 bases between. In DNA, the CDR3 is TGCGCCAGCACCTGGGAGGAAAACTATGGCTACACCTTC. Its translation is CASTWEENYGYTF.